The rows below give T cell receptor beta chains drawn from one sample of a study of blood T cell repertoires in COVID-19. Assay: immunoSEQ multiplex PCR; the TCRdb copy retains only in-frame clones and omits some. The sample includes about 160,000 clones, 85% to 90% of them seen just once. Specimen: PBMCs or T cells enriched from blood (not recorded which). The receptors were gathered from a woman aged 45-65 years who had recovered from COVID-19. The CDR3 runs from the conserved cysteine through the conserved F or W. A D gene is named only where the DNA matches it firmly. Size is stated for part of the rows, as once, few or many counts, or as a class when the clone is expanded.

v_gene	abundance	d_gene	j_gene	CDR3aa	CDR3nt
TRBV5-8	.	.	TRBJ1-2	CASSLAGVGYGYTF	TGTGCCAGCAGCTTGGCAGGGGTCGGCTATGGCTACACCTTC
TRBV19	.	.	TRBJ2-5	CASSRVGSIQETQYF	TGTGCCAGTAGTAGGGTGGGGAGTATCCAAGAGACCCAGTACTTC
TRBV6-1	.	.	TRBJ1-6	CASSESRGINSPLHF	TGTGCCAGCAGTGAATCCCGGGGGATTAATTCACCCCTCCACTTT
TRBV19	few	.	TRBJ1-5	CASRGSYSNQPQHF	TGTGCCAGTAGGGGCAGCTATAGCAATCAGCCCCAGCATTTT
TRBV14	.	.	TRBJ1-1	CASSQDPRSWNTEAFF	TGTGCCAGCAGCCAAGACCCCCGGTCGTGGAACACTGAAGCTTTCTTT
TRBV7-6	once	.	TRBJ1-2	CASSPDSLYGYTF	TGTGCCAGCAGCCCTGACAGTCTCTATGGCTACACCTTC
TRBV4-3	.	.	TRBJ2-1	CASSQEGHYNEQFF	TGCGCCAGCAGCCAAGAGGGACATTACAATGAGCAGTTCTTC
TRBV18	few	.	TRBJ2-2	CASSPTAGELFF	TGTGCCAGCTCACCAACGGCCGGGGAGCTGTTTTTT
TRBV12-5	.	.	TRBJ2-7	CASGLDYYEQYF	TGTGCTAGTGGCTTGGACTATTACGAGCAGTACTTC
TRBV21-1	once	.	TRBJ2-2	CASRRLPNTGELFF	TGTGCCAGCAGGAGACTACCGAACACCGGGGAGCTGTTTTTT
TRBV6-6	.	.	TRBJ2-1	CASHSGIPQNEQFF	TGTGCCAGCCATTCGGGGATTCCCCAGAATGAGCAGTTCTTC
TRBV2	.	TRBD2	TRBJ2-7	CASREGGGYEQYF	TGTGCCAGCAGGGAAGGCGGGGGCTACGAGCAGTACTTC
TRBV7-3	.	.	TRBJ2-1	CASSPGSSEQFF	TGTGCCAGCAGCCCAGGGTCATCTGAGCAGTTCTTC
TRBV7-2	.	.	TRBJ2-2	CASSLTWASGELFF	TGTGCCAGCAGCTTGACCTGGGCGTCCGGGGAGCTGTTTTTT
TRBV7-2	.	TRBD2	TRBJ2-1	CASSLGLAYNEQFF	TGTGCCAGCAGCTTAGGACTAGCGTATAATGAGCAGTTCTTC
TRBV5-6	.	TRBD1	TRBJ2-7	CASSLGQGGQQYF	TGTGCCAGCAGCTTAGGACAGGGAGGACAGCAGTACTTC
TRBV3-1/TRBV3-2	.	.	TRBJ1-5	CASIEGRSNQPQHF	TGTGCCAGCATAGAGGGCAGGAGCAATCAGCCCCAGCATTTT
TRBV9	.	TRBD2	TRBJ2-7	CASSGDERGAYEQYF	TGTGCCAGCAGCGGAGATGAGCGGGGTGCCTACGAGCAGTACTTC
TRBV7-2	.	.	TRBJ2-7	CASSLAGDEQYF	TGTGCCAGCAGCTTAGCAGGGGACGAGCAGTACTTC
TRBV29-1	once	.	TRBJ2-6	CSAGSATGANVLTF	TGCAGCGCCGGGTCCGCAACTGGGGCCAACGTCCTGACTTTC
TRBV19	.	TRBD2	TRBJ2-7	CASSTERGNSYEQYF	TGTGCCAGTAGTACCGAGCGGGGGAACTCCTACGAGCAGTACTTC
TRBV12-3/TRBV12-4	.	.	TRBJ1-5	CATGWRIDQPQHF	TGTGCCACCGGTTGGAGAATCGATCAGCCCCAGCATTTT
TRBV4-1	.	.	TRBJ1-1	CASSQVQGKNTEAFF	TGCGCCAGCAGCCAAGTACAGGGAAAGAACACTGAAGCTTTCTTT
TRBV11-2	.	TRBD1	TRBJ1-2	CASSLAGQIYGYTF	TGTGCCAGCAGCTTAGCGGGACAGATATATGGCTACACCTTC
TRBV6-1	.	TRBD1	TRBJ1-2	CASTEDRAIYGYTF	TGTGCCAGCACCGAAGACAGGGCGATATATGGCTACACCTTC
TRBV6-1	.	.	TRBJ1-5	CASSESGDQPQHF	TGTGCCAGCAGTGAATCAGGGGATCAGCCCCAGCATTTT
TRBV28	.	.	TRBJ1-1	CASNGAQYTEAFF	TGTGCCAGCAATGGTGCACAGTACACTGAAGCTTTCTTT
TRBV18	.	.	TRBJ2-7	CASSPTGLANYEQYF	TGTGCCAGCTCACCAACGGGCCTAGCGAACTACGAGCAGTACTTC